The 18 T cell receptor beta chains below all came from one sample that was sequenced in a study of blood T cell repertoires in COVID-19. Sequenced by immunoSEQ multiplex PCR; TCRdb stores in-frame clones only, minus some. Of approximately 440,000 clones in the sample, less than 95% were seen once. Sequencing was done on a sample of PBMCs or T cells enriched from blood (not recorded which). The origin of the receptors is a man aged 18 to 35 who had recovered from COVID-19.

This chain joins TRBV10-3 and TRBJ1-3; weak D call: TRBD1 (6 bases). In germline, CDR1 is ENHRY, CDR2 SYGVKD. Trimming removed 6 bases from V and 2 bases from J, with 11 bases in between. The CDR3 runs 14 residues. CDR3 nucleotide sequence: TGTGCCATCAGGGAACAGGGACCTGGAAACACCATATATTTT. It codes for CAIREQGPGNTIYF.

The chain joins TRBV11-2 to TRBJ1-6; 9 nucleotides line up with TRBD1. The germline CDR1 and CDR2 sequences are SGHAT and FQNNGV. The CDR3 contains 18 residues. V was pared by 0 bases and J by 9 bases, with 12 bases of the junction left unmatched. The CDR3 region has the DNA TGTGCCAGCAGCTTAGATCAACACAGGGGACAGGGTTCTTCACCCCTCCACTTT. This codes for CASSLDQHRGQGSSPLHF.

V gene TRBV27 combines with J gene TRBJ1-5; 7 nucleotides line up with TRBD1. Losses at the gene ends were 6 bases for V and 1 base for J; bases not matched to a gene: 12. The CDR3 is 17 amino acids. CDR1 and CDR2 (germline): MNHEY, SMNVEV (reference sequence). CDR3 region: CASRKDTGALSNQPQHF. The CDR3 nucleotides read TGTGCCAGCAGGAAAGATACAGGGGCGTTGAGCAATCAGCCCCAGCATTTT.

V and J are TRBV6-5 and TRBJ2-7, with D possibly matching TRBD1 (6 bases). Trimming cost V 7 bases and J 2 bases, with 15 bases left between them. The germline V gene encodes CDR1 MNHEY and CDR2 SVGAGI. The CDR3 consists of 14 residues. The CDR3, as DNA: TGTGCCAGCAAGCACGGCAGGGGCGCCTACGAGCAGTACTTC. Its translation: CASKHGRGAYEQYF.

The rearrangement links TRBV28 to TRBJ2-1, with D tentatively TRBD2 (5 bases). Germline assignment: CDR1 MDHEN and CDR2 SYDVKM. The V end lost 11 bases, the J end lost 7 bases, and 12 bases lay between the germline ends. This CDR3 region has 11 residues. Here the CDR3 reads CAAGSLNEQFF. CDR3 coding DNA: TGTGCCGCGGGCAGCCTTAATGAGCAGTTCTTC.

The chain uses TRBV29-1 and TRBJ1-5; D possibly corresponds to TRBD1 (5 bases). CDR1 is SQVTM and CDR2 is ANQGSEA in the germline V gene. This CDR3 has 13 residues. V was pared by 4 bases and J by 0 bases, with 7 bases between. The CDR3 loop is CSVGGVSNQPQHF. In DNA, the CDR3 is TGCAGCGTTGGGGGCGTTAGCAATCAGCCCCAGCATTTT.

This clone is a singleton in its sample. J is TRBJ1-3 and V is TRBV18; TRBD1 matches 11 bases. Germline values: CDR1 KGHSH, CDR2 LQKENI. The trim removed 4 bases at V and 2 bases at J, leaving 4 bases unmatched. This CDR3 region has 16 residues. DNA for the CDR3: TGTGCCAGCTCACAAATGGGACAGGGGGCTGGAAACACCATATATTTT. This gives the protein CASSQMGQGAGNTIYF.

This clone was picked up one time. The chain carries TRBV5-1 and TRBJ2-3, with 13 bases matching TRBD2. Germline V gene data show CDR1 as SGHRS and CDR2 as YFSETQ. Unmatched junction bases numbered 1, after V lost 4 bases and J lost 2 bases. The CDR3 loop spans 15 amino acids. Here the CDR3 reads CASSGLAGATDTQYF. The CDR3, as DNA: TGCGCCAGCAGCGGACTAGCGGGGGCCACAGATACGCAGTATTTT.

CDR3 nucleotide sequence: TGCGCCAGCAGCGCCGGGAACCCCTACAATGAGCAGTTCTTC. Translating gives CASSAGNPYNEQFF. This rearrangement joins TRBV5-1 to TRBJ2-1, with a weak D call TRBD2 (5 bases). The germline V gene has CDR1 SGHRS and CDR2 YFSETQ. V was trimmed by 4 bases and J by 2 bases, leaving 10 bases between them. The CDR3 sequence is 14 residues long.

The chain employs TRBV7-9 and TRBJ1-1; 8 bases are shared with TRBD1. The V segment lost 3 bases and the J segment 0 bases; nucleotides outside the gene matches: 3. The CDR3 sequence is 15 residues long. Germline V gene lookup returns CDR1 SEHNR and CDR2 FQNEAQ (reference sequence). Here the CDR3 reads CASSLGDRMNTEAFF. In DNA form, the CDR3 reads TGTGCCAGCAGCTTGGGGGACAGGATGAACACTGAAGCTTTCTTT.

The chain couples TRBV10-3 to TRBJ1-3, with a weak D call TRBD1 (6 bases). CDR1 is ENHRY, CDR2 SYGVKD, per germline. Trimming took 4 bases from V and 2 from J, leaving 15 bases between them. The CDR3 length is 16 residues. In DNA form, the CDR3 reads TGTGCCATCAGTGGCCCGGGACAAGGCACTGGAAACACCATATATTTT. Translated, it gives CAISGPGQGTGNTIYF.

J is TRBJ1-2 and V is TRBV24-1; weak D call: TRBD1 (6 bases). Germline V gene data show CDR1 as KGHDR and CDR2 as SFDVKD. The CDR3 sequence is 13 residues long. V gave up 7 bases and J gave up 2 bases, with 10 bases separating them. The CDR3 DNA reads as TGTGCCACCAGACCTAGGGGGAACTATGGCTACACCTTC. Protein: CATRPRGNYGYTF.

This chain uses TRBV25-1 with TRBJ2-3; 7 bases align to TRBD2. The V gene end was trimmed by 3 bases and the J gene end by 5 bases; junction bases not matched to a gene: 5. The germline CDR1 and CDR2 sequences are MGHDK and SYGVNS. There are 14 residues in the CDR3. CDR3 nucleotide sequence: TGTGCCAGCAGTGACCGGAGGGAGGGAGATACGCAGTATTTT. Its translation: CASSDRREGDTQYF.

The gene calls are TRBV28 and TRBJ2-7, with TRBD2 matching over 9 bases. With 6 bases clipped from V and 0 bases from J, the junction kept 18 bases outside the gene matches. CDR3 length equals 19 residues. Germline values: CDR1 MDHEN, CDR2 SYDVKM. CDR3 sequence reads: CASRFGRKDNSGSSYEQYF. In DNA form, the CDR3 reads TGTGCCAGCAGATTTGGACGGAAAGACAATAGCGGGAGCTCCTACGAGCAGTACTTC.

The chain uses TRBV5-4 and TRBJ1-1; 9 nucleotides match TRBD1. The germline V gene has CDR1 SGHNT and CDR2 YYREEE (reference sequence). The CDR3 length is 17 residues. With V trimmed by 0 bases and J by 1 base, 7 bases remained unmatched. The CDR3 nucleotides read TGTGCCAGCAGCTTGGCCGGGACAGGGATCTGGAACACTGAAGCTTTCTTT. Translation: CASSLAGTGIWNTEAFF.

The gene calls are TRBV3-1 (or the pseudogene TRBV3-2) and TRBJ1-1; TRBD1 matches 7 bases. Germline V gene lookup returns CDR1 LGHDT and CDR2 YNNKEL (reference sequence). The CDR3 is 14 amino acids. The junction had 6 bases not matched to a gene; V was cut back by 4 bases and J by 4 bases. DNA for the CDR3: TGTGCCAGCAGCCGGATAGACAGGGCCACTGAAGCTTTCTTT. Encoded protein: CASSRIDRATEAFF.

The chain joins TRBV9 to TRBJ2-2; 10 bases match TRBD2. The CDR3 totals 15 residues. J was trimmed by 7 bases and V by 6 bases; bases with no gene match: 9. Germline assignment: CDR1 SGDLS and CDR2 YYNGEE. The CDR3 region has the DNA TGTGCCAGCACACCAGCGGGAGGGTTGGACGGGGAGCTGTTTTTT. Its translation: CASTPAGGLDGELFF.

The chain links TRBV27 to TRBJ2-1, with TRBD2 matching 15 bases. The CDR3 covers 17 residues. Germline CDR1 is MNHEY and CDR2 is SMNVEV (reference sequence). The trim removed 5 bases at V and 8 bases at J, leaving 10 bases unmatched. The CDR3 loop reads CASSPGLAGGFFYEQFF. CDR3 sequence (DNA): TGTGCCAGCAGTCCAGGACTAGCGGGAGGGTTCTTCTATGAGCAGTTCTTC.